This T cell receptor beta chain was profiled in a study of OX40 agonist ivuxolimab in advanced cancers. The germline CDR1 and CDR2 sequences are SGHRS and YFSETQ. CDR3 length: 16 residues. Profiling relied on immunoSEQ multiplex PCR, and the TCRdb table lists in-frame clones only, not all of them. The sample contains some 68,000 clones, about 85% of which appear only once. Study-wide results and limits: The study found among the lowest clonal expansion in partial responders at 0.1-3.0 mg/kg. Averaged across samples, CD8+ T cells carried more expanded clones than CD4+ did.

In regard to this clone: What it binds is not known. One end of the junction varies from germline; a read error may be responsible.

The clonotype comes from an adult with an advanced solid tumor such as melanoma, head and neck, liver or kidney cancer. V usage is TRBV5-1 and J usage is TRBJ2-2, with no clear D. The sample in question was CD4+ or CD8+ T cells sorted from blood, obtained in a trial of the OX40 agonist ivuxolimab. The CDR3 spells CASSLQGTFMSGELFF. DNA for the CDR3: TGCGCCAGTAGCTTACAAGGAACATTCATGTCCGGGGAGCTGTTTTTT. The variable domain in full, with the rest retrieved from reference TRBV5-1 and TRBJ2-2, is KAGVTQTPRYLIKTRGQQVTLSCSPISGHRSVSWYQQTPGQGLQFLFEYFSETQRNKGNFPGRFSGRQFSNSRSEMNVSTLELGDSALYLCASSLQGTFMSGELFFGEGSRLTVL.